The 29 T cell receptor beta chains presented below share a single source sample, sequenced in a study of blood T cells in healthy people across ages. For the second PCR, which ran for about 7 to 11 cycles, a sample-barcoded 5' primer and a J-beta primer mix were used. TCRdb processed the 5' RACE reads anew with MiXCR; each CDR3 protein has one entry. The repertoire holds 950,000 to 1,200,000 distinct CDR3 sequences, with 35% to 40% as singletons. The material sequenced was blood. The receptors here all came from a man aged 18-30 years in good health.

The V gene is TRBV27, the J gene TRBJ1-1; TRBD1 matches 8 bases. This CDR3 has 16 amino acids. Germline V gene sequence: CDR1 MNHEY, CDR2 SMNVEV (reference sequence). V shed 5 bases and J 8 bases; nucleotides not matched to a gene: 16. CDR3 DNA: TGTGCCAGCAGTCTCACGCCGGGACAGGATCCCCTCGAAGCTTTCTTT. This sequence encodes CASSLTPGQDPLEAFF.

This clonotype was seen only a few times. V usage is TRBV7-9 and J usage is TRBJ2-7; D remains unclear. CDR3 size: 12 residues. Germline CDR1 reads SEHNR; CDR2 reads FQNEAQ (reference sequence). The V end was cut by 11 bases, the J end by 2 bases, with 13 bases between. This CDR3 is CAPSTDTYEQYF. The CDR3 nucleotides read TGTGCCCCGAGTACAGATACCTACGAGCAGTACTTC.

The chain has TRBV11-2 and TRBJ2-1; 7 bases are a match to TRBD1. Germline-derived CDR1 and CDR2 are SGHAT and FQNNGV. After removal of 4 bases from V and 5 bases from J, the junction contained 11 bases not matched to a gene. The CDR3 consists of 16 residues. CDR3 sequence reads: CASSSAPTGSNNEQFF. The CDR3 DNA reads as TGTGCCAGCAGCTCAGCCCCGACAGGGAGCAACAATGAGCAGTTCTTC.

This clonotype was found a few times. The chain couples TRBV20-1 to TRBJ2-5, with 7 nucleotides matching TRBD1. Germline values: CDR1 DFQATT, CDR2 SNEGSKA (reference sequence). J lost 5 bases, V lost 7 bases, and 10 bases had no gene match. This CDR3 contains 13 residues. The CDR3 is CSGMTGFSETQYF. For the CDR3, the DNA is TGCAGTGGCATGACAGGGTTTAGCGAGACCCAGTACTTC.

The chain is built from TRBV4-1 and TRBJ2-2, with 8 bases aligning to TRBD2. The junction had 4 bases not matched to a gene; V was cut back by 0 bases and J by 4 bases. The germline V gene encodes CDR1 MGHRA and CDR2 YSYEKL. This CDR3 has 16 residues. The CDR3 bases are TGCGCCAGCAGCCAAGAAGCGGGGGTTAGCACCGGGGAGCTGTTTTTT. Its translation is CASSQEAGVSTGELFF.

A few counts support this clonotype. The chain carries TRBV12-3 or TRBV12-4 and TRBJ2-5; D possibly corresponds to TRBD2 (7 bases). The CDR3 spans 12 residues. V shed 4 bases and J shed 12 bases, with 15 bases lying between them. The CDR3 DNA is TGTGCCAGCAGTTCTTTTAGGGGGGGCGAGTACTTC. The encoded protein is CASSSFRGGEYF.

The chain uses TRBV2 and TRBJ2-1; D may be TRBD1 (5 bases). The CDR3 extends over 12 amino acids. Per germline, CDR1 SNHLY and CDR2 FYNNEI. Trimming took 5 bases from V and 7 from J, leaving 9 bases between them. Here the CDR3 reads CASSYDRNEQFF. The CDR3 nucleotides read TGTGCCAGCAGTTACGACAGAAATGAGCAGTTCTTC.

This rearrangement joins TRBV27 to TRBJ1-1; 8 nucleotides line up with TRBD1. After removal of 5 bases from V and 5 bases from J, the junction contained 10 bases not matched to a gene. The CDR3 is 15 amino acids. CDR1 is MNHEY, CDR2 SMNVEV, per germline (reference sequence). The CDR3: CASSPRQGSRTEAFF. Here the CDR3 DNA reads TGTGCCAGCAGTCCCCGACAGGGGTCGCGTACTGAAGCTTTCTTT.

The chain recombines TRBV9 with TRBJ2-1; D perhaps matches TRBD2 (7 bases). Trimming left V 0 bases short and J 4 bases short, with 11 bases between. The CDR3 loop spans 15 amino acids. Per germline, CDR1 SGDLS and CDR2 YYNGEE. CDR3 in DNA: TGTGCCAGCAGCGTAGGAGGGGGGGCTTACAATGAGCAGTTCTTC. It specifies CASSVGGGAYNEQFF.

The CDR3 sequence: CASSRAGTSRTDTQYF. The CDR3 DNA reads TGTGCCAGCAGTCGGGCCGGGACTAGCCGTACAGATACGCAGTATTTT. The V gene is TRBV6-2 or TRBV6-3, the J gene TRBJ2-3; 9 bases fit TRBD2. V was pared by 5 bases and J by 3 bases, with 9 bases of the junction left unmatched. The CDR3 consists of 16 residues. Germline V CDR1 and CDR2: MNHEY, SVGEGT.

This chain connects TRBV27 to TRBJ1-1, with D possibly TRBD1 on 6 matching bases. Trimming took off 5 bases at V and 0 bases at J, with 22 bases between the two ends. The CDR3 contains 18 residues. Per the germline V gene, CDR1 is MNHEY and CDR2 is SMNVEV (reference sequence). CDR3 nucleotides: TGTGCCAGCAGTCCTCAGACAGGCCCGAGGCGGATGAACACTGAAGCTTTCTTT. Its translation: CASSPQTGPRRMNTEAFF.

In its sample, this clonotype was seen a few times. The chain combines TRBV29-1 with TRBJ1-1, with 9 nucleotides matching TRBD1. The CDR3 extends over 14 amino acids. After removal of 5 bases from V and 4 bases from J, the junction contained 8 bases not matched to a gene. Germline V CDR1 and CDR2: SQVTM, ANQGSEA. CDR3 residues: CSVSRDRVPTEAFF. In nucleotides, the CDR3 is TGCAGCGTTTCCCGGGACAGGGTTCCCACTGAAGCTTTCTTT.

This clonotype turned up a few times. This chain joins TRBV20-1 and TRBJ2-3; D ambiguous. Germline lookup yields CDR1 DFQATT and CDR2 SNEGSKA (reference sequence). V lost 6 bases, J lost 5 bases, and 12 bases lay in between. This CDR3 is 12 amino acids long. The CDR3 sequence: CSAPALGDTQYF. Here the CDR3 DNA reads TGCAGTGCACCCGCCTTAGGAGATACGCAGTATTTT.

The table lists this clonotype with a few counts. V is TRBV29-1 and J is TRBJ2-7; 7 bases map to TRBD2. CDR3 length: 12 amino acids. The germline gives CDR1 SQVTM, CDR2 ANQGSEA. Losses at the gene ends were 4 bases for V and 2 bases for J; bases not matched to a gene: 2. The DNA for the CDR3 is TGCAGCGTTGTGCGGGAGACCTACGAGCAGTACTTC. Its protein product is CSVVRETYEQYF.

The rearrangement links TRBV9 to TRBJ2-5; the D gene is possibly TRBD2 (5 bases). The ends were cut back, 4 bases at V and 8 bases at J, with 12 bases in the middle. The CDR3 is 12 amino acids. CDR1 is SGDLS, CDR2 YYNGEE, per germline. The CDR3 coding sequence is TGTGCCAGCAGCCAAGCGGATGGTACCCAGTACTTC. Translated: CASSQADGTQYF.

J is TRBJ2-2 and V is TRBV6-6; D tentatively fits TRBD1 or TRBD2 (5 bases each). CDR1 MNHNY and CDR2 SVGAGI come from the germline V gene (reference sequence). V gave up 8 bases and J gave up 9 bases, with 13 bases separating them. The CDR3 runs to 12 residues. CDR3 in amino acids: CASWDRNRELFF. In DNA, the CDR3 is TGTGCCAGCTGGGACCGGAACCGGGAGCTGTTTTTT.

This chain connects TRBV13 to TRBJ1-3, with D tentatively TRBD1 (5 bases). The CDR3 consists of 14 residues. Germline CDR1 PRHDT, CDR2 FYEKMQ (reference sequence). Deletions cut 5 bases from V and 9 bases from J, with 17 bases between. The CDR3 reads CASSGGREGRTIYF. The CDR3 DNA follows: TGTGCCAGCAGCGGGGGACGTGAGGGGCGCACCATATATTTT.

The CDR3 is CASSLLITRNTGELFF. CDR3 coding DNA: TGTGCCAGCAGCTTGCTGATTACAAGGAACACCGGGGAGCTGTTTTTT. The chain recombines TRBV7-3 with TRBJ2-2, with D unclear. This CDR3 has 16 residues. Germline V gene lookup returns CDR1 SGHTA and CDR2 FQGTGA. The V end lost 3 bases, the J end lost 1 base, and 12 bases lay between the germline ends.

The table lists this clonotype with a few counts. The chain is built from TRBV7-6 and TRBJ1-4, with D hard to call. The ends were cut back, 5 bases at V and 8 bases at J, with 15 bases in the middle. The CDR3 is 14 amino acids. CDR1 and CDR2 from the germline V gene are SGHVS and FNYEAQ. This CDR3 reads CASSPRVKKEKLFF. The CDR3 bases are TGTGCCAGCAGCCCCCGTGTTAAAAAAGAAAAACTGTTTTTT. The whole variable domain, remainder taken from reference TRBV7-6 and TRBJ1-4, is GAGVSQSPRYKVTKRGQDVALRCDPISGHVSLYWYRQALGQGPEFLTYFNYEAQQDKSGLPNDRFSAERPEGSISTLTIQRTEQRDSAMYRCASSPRVKKEKLFFGSGTQLSVL.

Concerning this clonotype itself: Germline and junction disagree at one end, which may indicate a read error. V and J are TRBV5-5 and TRBJ1-2; D ambiguous. Germline assignment: CDR1 SGHKS and CDR2 YYEKEE (reference sequence). This CDR3 spans 14 amino acids. CDR3 sequence reads: CASSFVPQNYGYTF. The CDR3, as DNA: TGTGCCAGCAGCTTTGTCCCCCAAAACTATGGCTACACCTTT. Full variable domain (outside the CDR3, taken from reference TRBV5-5 and TRBJ1-2): DAGVTQSPTHLIKTRGQQVTLRCSPISGHKSVSWYQQVLGQGPQFIFQYYEKEERGRGNFPDRFSARQFPNYSSELNVNALLLGDSALYLCASSFVPQNYGYTFGSGTRLTVV.

The chain employs TRBV4-2 and TRBJ2-1, with TRBD2 identical over 8 bases. Matching the DNA end better, TRBJ2-7 makes the J call doubtful. Per the germline V gene, CDR1 is LGHNA and CDR2 is YNFKEQ. The CDR3 sequence is 14 residues long. As DNA, the CDR3 is TGTGCCAGCAGCCCACATAGCGGGAACAATGAGCAGTACTTC. Translating it yields CASSPHSGNNEQYF.

This clonotype was detected only a few times. This chain joins TRBV6-6 and TRBJ2-1; 7 nucleotides line up with TRBD2. This CDR3 is built from 17 residues. The V and J ends lost 0 bases and 3 bases, in that order; junction bases with no gene match: 8. In germline, CDR1 is MNHNY, CDR2 SVGAGI (reference sequence). CDR3: CASSYSAGRGYYNEQFF. The CDR3 coding sequence is TGTGCCAGCAGTTACTCAGCGGGGCGGGGGTACTACAATGAGCAGTTCTTC.

The gene calls are TRBV2 and TRBJ2-1, with 11 bases matching TRBD2. Germline V CDR1 and CDR2: SNHLY, FYNNEI. The junction had 5 bases not matched to a gene; V was cut back by 5 bases and J by 2 bases. CDR3 length equals 16 residues. CDR3 amino acids: CASSPKLAGAYNEQFF. The CDR3 coding sequence is TGTGCCAGCAGTCCGAAACTAGCGGGGGCCTACAATGAGCAGTTCTTC.

In its sample, this clonotype was seen a few times. V and J are TRBV12-3 or TRBV12-4 and TRBJ2-5; no reliable D call. The length of the CDR3 is 15 residues. V lost 3 bases, J lost 2 bases, and 13 bases lay in between. CDR3 nucleotide sequence: TGTGCCAGCAGTTTTGGCGACGGGCCACAAGAGACCCAGTACTTC. It translates to CASSFGDGPQETQYF.

The chain is built from TRBV5-1 and TRBJ2-7, with TRBD2 matching over 8 bases. The CDR3 has 20 amino acids. Losses at the gene ends were 2 bases for V and 7 bases for J; bases not matched to a gene: 26. Per the germline V gene, CDR1 is SGHRS and CDR2 is YFSETQ. The CDR3: CASSFYRGGPTIDSYNEQYF. The CDR3 nucleotides are TGCGCCAGCAGCTTTTACCGGGGGGGGCCGACGATCGACTCCTACAATGAGCAGTACTTC.

Of note for this clonotype: Germline and junction disagree at one end, which may indicate a read error. This chain links TRBV3-1 with TRBJ2-3, with 9 bases that match TRBD2. This CDR3 is 18 amino acids long. In germline, CDR1 is LGHDT, CDR2 YNNKEL (reference sequence). The CDR3 protein is CASSQAFGSGGTTNTQYF. DNA of the CDR3: TGTGCCAGCAGCCAGGCCTTCGGGAGCGGGGGGACCACAAATACGCAGTATTTT.

There are a few counts of this clonotype. V and J are TRBV12-3 or TRBV12-4 and TRBJ2-4; TRBD1 agrees at 7 bases. Gene TRBJ2-5 matches the end of the DNA better, so the J call may be wrong. The CDR3 has 14 amino acids. This CDR3 reads CASSFLGQHKTQYF. DNA for the CDR3: TGTGCCAGCAGTTTTCTGGGACAGCATAAGACCCAGTACTTC.

This clonotype was seen repeatedly, ten times or more. J is TRBJ2-3 and V is TRBV27; D is unresolved. This CDR3 comprises 13 residues. Trimming pared 0 bases from V and 4 bases from J, leaving 5 bases between. Germline CDR1 is MNHEY and CDR2 is SMNVEV (reference sequence). CDR3 protein: CASSLSRPDTQYF. The CDR3 DNA sequence: TGTGCCAGCAGTTTATCCCGCCCAGATACGCAGTATTTT.

The V and J genes are TRBV5-1 and TRBJ2-6; D is unclear. CDR3 length equals 15 residues. Germline CDR1 reads SGHRS; CDR2 reads YFSETQ. Trimming took 7 bases from V and 4 from J, leaving 15 bases between them. The CDR3 spells CASQTPLAGANVLTF. The CDR3 coding sequence is TGCGCCAGCCAAACACCACTTGCAGGGGCCAACGTCCTGACTTTC.